The subject of this entry is one T cell receptor beta chain. Its antigen remains unidentified. The source of the sample is a study of T cell responses to AZD1222 COVID-19 vaccine. Study-level points and caveats: Unmutated variant regions are reportedly the target of nearly half of TCRs that are spike-specific. Donors were mostly white British, more females; clonal diversity possibly underestimated. There were repertoire samples only from the period after the peak T cell response. After two AZD1222 doses, spike-specific TCR breadth and depth rose versus day 0.

Clones were sequenced by immunoSEQ multiplex PCR, and TCRdb holds only the in-frame ones, with some missing. The repertoire includes 200,000 to 300,000 clones, roughly 93% of them detected once, and 0.5% to 0.65% sits in the top ten. The sequence derives from an adult in good health. Material: peripheral blood, obtained on day 0 of AZD1222 vaccination.

CDR3 sequence: CASYDRDGNTIYF. The CDR3 DNA reads TGTGCCAGCTACGACAGAGATGGAAACACCATATATTTT. V usage is TRBV3-1 (or the pseudogene TRBV3-2) and J usage is TRBJ1-3, with D tentatively TRBD1 (5 bases). V dropped 8 bases and J dropped 3 bases, with 11 bases sitting between them. Germline V CDR1 and CDR2: LGHDT, YNNKEL (reference sequence). The CDR3 is made up of 13 amino acids.